The 7 T cell receptor beta chains presented below share a single source sample, sequenced in a study of T-cell memory formation after mild COVID-19. A single record per CDR3 protein comes from TCRdb applying MiXCR to the 5' RACE reads. Altogether a few hundred thousand distinct CDR3 sequences are present, around 27% being singletons, with the ten largest covering approximately 12%. The sequencing input was PBMCs or a T cell subset sorted from them (not recorded which). The receptors originated from an adult woman who had mild COVID-19 (a few samples of this study predate the infection). Cell type and time point are not known.

The chain links TRBV5-1 to TRBJ2-5; D might be TRBD1 (5 bases). Trimming cost V 4 bases and J 5 bases, with 15 bases left between them. CDR1 and CDR2 from the germline V gene are SGHRS and YFSETQ. This CDR3 region has 14 residues. The CDR3 DNA follows: TGCGCCAGCAGCCTGACGACAGTCTCGGAGACCCAGTACTTC. Translation: CASSLTTVSETQYF.

The rearrangement joins TRBV29-1 to TRBJ1-2; no clear D. This CDR3 region has 12 residues. The germline V gene encodes CDR1 SQVTM and CDR2 ANQGSEA. Trimming cost V 8 bases and J 7 bases, with 17 bases left between them. Here the CDR3 DNA reads TGCAGCACTTCGAGGCCGGGTTTTGGCTACACCTTC. This codes for CSTSRPGFGYTF.

This clonotype was detected ten times or more. The junction and the germline gene differ at one end; a read error may be behind it. The J gene is TRBJ2-1, the V gene TRBV12-3 or TRBV12-4; TRBD2 agrees at 7 bases. CDR3 length: 15 residues. CDR3 region: CASSLGGGSYNEQFF. In nucleotides, the CDR3 is TGCGCCAGCAGCTTGGGGGGGGGCTCCTACAATGAGCAGTTCTTC.

The chain has TRBV20-1 and TRBJ1-5, with D uncertain. V dropped 0 bases and J dropped 4 bases, with 13 bases sitting between them. The CDR3 is 15 amino acids. Germline values: CDR1 DFQATT, CDR2 SNEGSKA (reference sequence). The chain's CDR3 is CSARDDTRLNQPQHF. Here the CDR3 DNA reads TGCAGTGCTAGAGATGATACGAGACTAAATCAGCCCCAGCATTTT.

This clonotype was seen a handful of times. The chain recombines TRBV24-1 with TRBJ2-6; possibly TRBD1 or TRBD2 for D (5 bases each). In germline, CDR1 is KGHDR, CDR2 SFDVKD. The CDR3 extends over 15 amino acids. V was cut by 4 bases and J by 4 bases, with 10 bases left in between. Written as DNA, the CDR3 is TGTGCCACCAGTGACTTTGGGACCGGGGCCAACGTCCTGACTTTC. This gives the protein CATSDFGTGANVLTF.

This rearrangement joins TRBV14 to TRBJ2-5; D is undetermined. The germline V and J ends were trimmed by 4 bases and 4 bases, with 13 bases remaining between them. The CDR3 is made up of 14 amino acids. The germline V gene has CDR1 SGHDN and CDR2 FVKESK. The CDR3 region has the DNA TGTGCCAGCAGCCGGTCAAGTTTTCGAGAGACCCAGTACTTC. This gives the protein CASSRSSFRETQYF.

The V call is TRBV5-1, the J call TRBJ1-1; D gene unclear. This CDR3 is built from 18 residues. The V gene lost 3 bases and the J gene lost 0 bases, with 21 bases spanning the gap. Germline lookup yields CDR1 SGHRS and CDR2 YFSETQ. CDR3 region: CASSSRSTAPSMNTEAFF. Here the CDR3 DNA reads TGCGCCAGCAGCTCCCGGAGTACTGCACCATCCATGAACACTGAAGCTTTCTTT.